This T cell receptor beta chain was captured by sequencing in a study of control samples from healthy donors and cancer patients (dated by TCRdb to 2020 to 2022). As regards this clone: Which antigen it targets is not known. Base quality data are lacking; no much larger clone is found one base away.

V ends up 5 bases short and J 8 bases short, with an unmatched junction base count of 7. Reading from cysteine to phenylalanine, the CDR3 counts 14 amino acids. CDR3 DNA only is kept here, 42 bases in frame from base 1. The germline V gene (reference sequence) yields LNHDA for CDR1 and SQIVND for CDR2. The method was the immunoSEQ multiplex PCR assay. TCRdb limited this immuneACCESS table to in-frame rearrangements with V and J called. A share of clones is missing; checked studies link under half to unresolved V genes, and the rest is unexplained. The table for this sample lists roughly 120,000 clones; roughly 94% of them were counted only once. 3.6% of the sample rests with the top ten.

Input material: blood. The sequence was collected from a man between 25 and 39 years old in good health. The rearrangement joined TRBV19 to TRBJ2-1; 9 of the junction bases match TRBD1. Read as DNA, the sequence is TGTGCCAGTAGTTCTGGGGACAGGGCCCATGAGCAGTTCTTC. This sequence encodes CASSSGDRAHEQFF.